The rows below give T cell receptor beta chains drawn from one sample of a study of response to subunit inactivated influenza vaccine. Via MiXCR, TCRdb re-called the RT-PCR reads, giving one row per CDR3 protein. Of 400,000 to 650,000 distinct CDR3 sequences in the sample, around 7.9% were seen once. This specimen was PBMCs from blood, taken less than 30 months after vaccination. The receptors here all came from a man between 50 and 69 years old who received an inactivated influenza vaccine. CDR3s include the opening cysteine and the closing phenylalanine or tryptophan. Fields, in order: V gene, D gene, J gene, clone size, CDR3 protein, CDR3 DNA. D genes are given only for firm matches. Expanded clones are given a class, and other clones once, few, many or no size at all.

TRBV5-1	.	TRBJ2-2	.	CASKISDTGELFF	TGCGCCAGCAAGATCAGTGACACCGGGGAGCTGTTTTTT
TRBV11-2	.	TRBJ2-7	many	CASSLGAIYEQYF	TGTGCCAGCAGCTTAGGAGCTATCTACGAGCAGTACTTC
TRBV5-1	TRBD2	TRBJ2-7	many	CASSRGGVTSYEQYF	TGCGCCAGCAGCCGCGGGGGGGTAACCTCCTACGAGCAGTACTTC
TRBV5-4	TRBD2	TRBJ2-3	.	CASSSGLGRVTDTQYF	TGTGCCAGCAGCTCTGGACTAGGGAGGGTCACAGATACGCAGTATTTT
TRBV4-3	TRBD1	TRBJ2-7	many	CASSQDMGQNYEQYF	TGCGCCAGCAGCCAAGATATGGGACAGAACTACGAGCAGTACTTC
TRBV12-3/TRBV12-4	.	TRBJ1-1	few	CASSLTPTLTGNTEAFF	TGTGCCAGCAGTTTAACACCCACCCTGACGGGGAACACTGAAGCTTTCTTT
TRBV5-6	.	TRBJ2-5	few	CAGSRGTQQTQYF	TGTGCCGGATCCAGGGGCACCCAACAGACCCAGTACTTC
TRBV29-1	.	TRBJ2-7	.	CSVASGTRYISYEQYF	TGCAGCGTTGCCTCCGGGACACGTTACATCTCCTACGAGCAGTACTTC
TRBV10-3	.	TRBJ1-5	.	CAISEAGNQPQHF	TGTGCCATCAGTGAGGCAGGGAATCAGCCCCAGCATTTT
TRBV7-2	TRBD1	TRBJ2-7	many	CASSLSQGAREQYF	TGTGCCAGCAGCTTATCACAGGGGGCCCGGGAGCAGTACTTC
TRBV9	TRBD1	TRBJ2-2	few	CASSVQGDGELFF	TGTGCCAGCAGCGTTCAGGGGGACGGGGAGCTGTTTTTT
TRBV14	.	TRBJ2-1	few	CASSGRTTYHNEQFF	TGTGCCAGCAGTGGTCGGACTACCTACCATAATGAGCAGTTCTTC
TRBV7-2	.	TRBJ2-3	.	CASSLAFGRRGFTDTQYF	TGTGCCAGCAGCTTAGCGTTTGGTCGGCGGGGCTTCACAGATACGCAGTATTTT
TRBV2	.	TRBJ1-1	few	CASSEAGFTEAFF	TGTGCCAGCAGTGAAGCAGGGTTCACTGAAGCTTTCTTT
TRBV7-2	.	TRBJ2-3	.	CASSSILDTQYF	TGTGCCAGCAGCTCAATCTTAGATACGCAGTATTTT
TRBV4-3	TRBD1	TRBJ2-7	.	CASSQDLQGVGMYEQYF	TGCGCCAGCAGCCAAGACCTACAGGGGGTAGGGATGTACGAGCAGTACTTC
TRBV5-8	TRBD2	TRBJ2-1	few	CASSKGLAGGPHNEQFF	TGTGCCAGCAGCAAGGGACTAGCGGGGGGGCCACACAATGAGCAGTTCTTC
TRBV24-1	TRBD2	TRBJ2-5	.	CATNSGRGEETQYF	TGTGCCACCAATTCGGGGCGGGGGGAAGAGACCCAGTACTTC
TRBV2	TRBD1	TRBJ2-7	.	CASIVDRASSYEQYF	TGTGCCAGCATCGTCGACAGGGCGAGCTCCTACGAGCAGTACTTC
TRBV12-3/TRBV12-4	TRBD2	TRBJ2-1	many	CASSLISGWNEQFF	TGTGCCAGCAGTTTGATTAGCGGGTGGAATGAGCAGTTCTTC
TRBV4-1	.	TRBJ2-4	.	CASSLVGQPLAKNIQYF	TGCGCCAGCAGCCTCGTCGGGCAGCCTCTAGCCAAAAACATTCAGTACTTC
TRBV4-3	.	TRBJ1-3	many	CASSQVLAGSGNTIYF	TGCGCCAGCAGCCAAGTTTTGGCAGGCTCTGGAAACACCATATATTTT
TRBV6-5	.	TRBJ1-5	many	CASSFPGGQSTAQHF	TGTGCCAGCAGTTTCCCCGGAGGGCAGTCGACAGCCCAGCATTTT
TRBV12-3/TRBV12-4	.	TRBJ2-7	few	CASSRTGHEQYF	TGTGCCAGCAGTCGGACGGGCCACGAGCAGTACTTC
TRBV27	.	TRBJ1-1	few	CASSQGRGPDTSEAFF	TGTGCCAGCAGCCAAGGACGGGGACCAGACACTTCTGAAGCTTTCTTT
TRBV6-5	.	TRBJ2-3	many	CASKGPDTQYF	TGTGCCAGCAAGGGGCCCGATACGCAGTATTTT
TRBV20-1	TRBD2	TRBJ2-7	.	CSARGLADLRTISYEQYF	TGCAGTGCTAGAGGACTAGCGGACTTACGAACCATCTCCTACGAGCAGTACTTC
TRBV5-1	TRBD1	TRBJ1-3	few	CASSLADRAAAGNTIYF	TGCGCCAGCAGCTTGGCGGACAGGGCGGCTGCTGGAAACACCATATATTTT
TRBV10-3	.	TRBJ2-5	.	CAISVGNQETQYF	TGTGCCATCAGTGTGGGCAACCAAGAGACCCAGTACTTC
TRBV7-8	.	TRBJ2-2	few	CASSTGHKTGELFF	TGTGCCAGCAGCACGGGACATAAAACCGGGGAGCTGTTTTTT
TRBV5-5	TRBD2	TRBJ2-1	.	CASSFRLAGGNNEQFF	TGTGCCAGCAGCTTCAGACTAGCGGGAGGAAACAATGAGCAGTTCTTC
TRBV11-2	TRBD1	TRBJ2-7	few	CASSLARGLYEQYF	TGTGCCAGCAGCTTAGCAAGGGGGCTGTACGAGCAGTACTTC
TRBV12-3/TRBV12-4	.	TRBJ2-7	many	CASSLMLWGYEQYF	TGTGCCAGCAGTTTAATGCTCTGGGGATACGAGCAGTACTTC
TRBV5-5	.	TRBJ1-4	few	CASSSGVVGKLFF	TGTGCCAGCAGCTCGGGGGTCGTGGGAAAACTGTTTTTT
TRBV7-8	.	TRBJ2-2	few	CASSLSGSGELFF	TGTGCCAGCAGCCTCTCAGGGTCCGGGGAGCTGTTTTTT
TRBV28	.	TRBJ2-4	few	CASSSLRLAKNIQYF	TGTGCCAGCAGTTCTCTTCGATTAGCCAAAAACATTCAGTACTTC
TRBV20-1	.	TRBJ1-6	.	CSALRSPDSPLHF	TGCAGTGCTTTAAGGTCTCCTGATTCACCCCTCCACTTT
TRBV7-8	.	TRBJ1-1	many	CASSSRSVNTEAFF	TGTGCCAGCAGCTCCCGGTCGGTTAACACTGAAGCTTTCTTT
TRBV6-2/TRBV6-3	.	TRBJ2-7	many	CASSYTREEAYEQYF	TGTGCCAGCAGTTACACGCGGGAAGAGGCTTACGAGCAGTACTTC
TRBV7-3	TRBD1	TRBJ2-3	few	CASSTTGGNTDTQYF	TGTGCCAGCAGCACAACAGGGGGAAACACAGATACGCAGTATTTT
TRBV5-1	TRBD2	TRBJ2-1	few	CASSPRLAGDEQFF	TGCGCCAGCAGCCCGCGGTTAGCGGGAGATGAGCAGTTCTTC
TRBV5-1	.	TRBJ2-1	.	CASSFRGGGVNEQFF	TGCGCCAGCAGCTTCAGGGGGGGCGGTGTCAATGAGCAGTTCTTC
TRBV6-1	.	TRBJ2-7	few	CASSSGTSGIYEQYF	TGTGCCAGCAGCTCCGGGACCTCGGGCATCTACGAGCAGTACTTC
TRBV5-1	.	TRBJ2-6	many	CASRGPTPPSGANVLTF	TGCGCCAGCAGGGGACCAACCCCCCCCTCTGGGGCCAACGTCCTGACTTTC
TRBV5-1	.	TRBJ2-3	medium-sized	CASSLARQGTDTQYF	TGCGCCAGCAGCTTGGCAAGGCAGGGAACAGATACGCAGTATTTT